A selection of T cell receptor beta chains follows, all from one sample in a study of blood T cell repertoires in COVID-19. Method: immunoSEQ multiplex PCR; TCRdb's copy keeps in-frame clones and lacks some. Of around 38,000 clones in the sample, about 85% were seen once. Sequenced: peripheral blood. These receptors all stem from a man aged 55 to 70 with COVID-19, enrolled during active disease. CDR3s include the opening cysteine and the closing phenylalanine or tryptophan. D genes are given only for firm matches. Clone size is stated in some rows and not others, as once, few, many or a class when expanded.

V: TRBV7-9
D: TRBD1
size: -
J: TRBJ1-5
DNA: TGTGCCAGCAGCGCCGACAGGGAATCAAATCAGCCCCAGCATTTT
CDR3: CASSADRESNQPQHF

V: TRBV2
D: -
size: -
J: TRBJ2-1
DNA: TGTGCCAGCAGAGCCGGGACAAGGAATTTCGATGAGCAGTTCTTC
CDR3: CASRAGTRNFDEQFF

V: TRBV19
D: -
size: few
J: TRBJ1-3
DNA: TGTGCCAGCACAAGGGGGGGAAGCTCTGGAAACACCATATATTTT
CDR3: CASTRGGSSGNTIYF

V: TRBV10-3
D: TRBD2
size: few
J: TRBJ2-1
DNA: TGTGCCATCAGGATACTAGCGGGAGAAGAGCAGTTCTTC
CDR3: CAIRILAGEEQFF

V: TRBV19
D: TRBD2
size: -
J: TRBJ2-1
DNA: TGTGCCAGTAGTATACAAGGACTAGCGGGAGATGAGCAGTTCTTC
CDR3: CASSIQGLAGDEQFF

V: TRBV7-9
D: -
size: once
J: TRBJ1-2
DNA: TGTGCCAGCAGCTCGAATAGGGGGAGTCCAAACTATGGCTACACCTTC
CDR3: CASSSNRGSPNYGYTF

V: TRBV27
D: -
size: -
J: TRBJ2-3
DNA: TGTGCCAGCAGTTTATGGGACACCTCGAGGACAGATACGCAGTATTTT
CDR3: CASSLWDTSRTDTQYF

V: TRBV5-4
D: -
size: few
J: TRBJ1-1
DNA: TGTGCCAGCAGCCATGGGGTCGTTTCAGGGGATGGCACTGAAGCTTTCTTT
CDR3: CASSHGVVSGDGTEAFF

V: TRBV2
D: -
size: few
J: TRBJ2-1
DNA: TGTGCCAGCAAATACGACAGAAGCTCCTACAATGAGCAGTTCTTC
CDR3: CASKYDRSSYNEQFF

V: TRBV19
D: -
size: -
J: TRBJ2-2
DNA: TGTGCCAGTAGTACATTGGCAGTCGCCGGGGAGCTGTTTTTT
CDR3: CASSTLAVAGELFF

V: TRBV28
D: TRBD1
size: -
J: TRBJ1-2
DNA: TGTGCCAGCAGTGGGGACAGAGCCTATGGCTACACCTTC
CDR3: CASSGDRAYGYTF

V: TRBV7-7
D: -
size: few
J: TRBJ2-7
DNA: TGTGCCAGCAGCTTATCGGGTAGATCGGGAGAGCAGTACTTC
CDR3: CASSLSGRSGEQYF

V: TRBV12-5
D: -
size: -
J: TRBJ2-1
DNA: TGTGCTAGTGGTTTGGGAGGGTGGAATGAGCAGTTCTTC
CDR3: CASGLGGWNEQFF

V: TRBV15
D: TRBD1
size: few
J: TRBJ1-4
DNA: TGTGCCACCAGCGAGGACAGGGGGGATGAAAAACTGTTTTTT
CDR3: CATSEDRGDEKLFF

V: TRBV27
D: -
size: -
J: TRBJ2-2
DNA: TGTGCCAGCAGTCCCTCCGTGCAGGTCAACGGGGAGCTGTTTTTT
CDR3: CASSPSVQVNGELFF

V: TRBV28
D: -
size: once
J: TRBJ1-2
DNA: TGTGCCAGCAGTCCCCTCGGCGGGAGTCCCTATGGCTACACCTTC
CDR3: CASSPLGGSPYGYTF

V: TRBV28
D: -
size: -
J: TRBJ2-5
DNA: TGTGCCAGCAGTTCGGGACCGGGGAGGGAGACCCAGTACTTC
CDR3: CASSSGPGRETQYF

V: TRBV11-3
D: TRBD1
size: -
J: TRBJ2-2
DNA: TGTGCCAGCAGCCGACAGGGGGCGAAAGGCGGGGAGCTGTTTTTT
CDR3: CASSRQGAKGGELFF

V: TRBV21-1
D: -
size: -
J: TRBJ2-7
DNA: TGTGCCAGCAGCAAACTAGGGACAACCTACGAGCAGTACTTC
CDR3: CASSKLGTTYEQYF

V: TRBV7-2
D: -
size: -
J: TRBJ1-5
DNA: TGTGCCAGCAGCTTCCAGGGTGATCAGCCCCAGCATTTT
CDR3: CASSFQGDQPQHF

V: TRBV10-3
D: TRBD1
size: -
J: TRBJ1-1
DNA: TGTGCCGCTGGACAGGGGGCGGGAAGGACTGAAGCTTTCTTT
CDR3: CAAGQGAGRTEAFF

V: TRBV7-9
D: -
size: -
J: TRBJ1-2
DNA: TGTGCCAGCAGCCCAAATAGAATACAGATTAACTATGGCTACACCTTC
CDR3: CASSPNRIQINYGYTF

V: TRBV29-1
D: -
size: -
J: TRBJ1-2
DNA: TGCAGCGTCGAGACTGGTGGCTACACCTTC
CDR3: CSVETGGYTF

V: TRBV5-6
D: -
size: -
J: TRBJ2-2
DNA: TGTGCCAGCACCCCCGCGTATCACAGGCGGAACACCGGGGAGCTGTTTTTT
CDR3: CASTPAYHRRNTGELFF

V: TRBV2
D: -
size: -
J: TRBJ2-5
DNA: TGTGCCAGCACCTTAGGGGCGGGGGAGACCCAGTACTTC
CDR3: CASTLGAGETQYF

V: TRBV27
D: TRBD2
size: -
J: TRBJ2-5
DNA: TGTGCCAGCAGTTTTGACTGGGGGGGGACCCAGTACTTC
CDR3: CASSFDWGGTQYF

V: TRBV6-2/TRBV6-3
D: -
size: -
J: TRBJ1-5
DNA: TGTGCCAGCAGTTACACCCATATTGTAACTCCCAATCAGCCCCAGCATTTT
CDR3: CASSYTHIVTPNQPQHF